This passage covers 4 T cell receptor beta chains from one sample sequenced in a study of T cell responses to AZD1222 COVID-19 vaccine. Profiling relied on immunoSEQ multiplex PCR, and the TCRdb table lists in-frame clones only, not all of them. Of around 160,000 clones listed, around 93% are singletons. Sequencing used peripheral blood, obtained on day 0 of AZD1222 vaccination. These receptors came from an adult in good health.

The chain couples TRBV2 to TRBJ1-2; D remains unclear. CDR3 size: 14 residues. Deletions cut 5 bases from V and 5 bases from J, with 15 bases between. Germline CDR1 and CDR2: SNHLY and FYNNEI. The CDR3: CASSLQQTRYGYTF. CDR3 in DNA: TGTGCCAGCAGTCTCCAACAAACACGGTATGGCTACACCTTC.

This clone was detected once. V usage is TRBV6-5 and J usage is TRBJ2-1; weak D call: TRBD2 (5 bases). The CDR3 length is 11 residues. V gave up 8 bases and J gave up 6 bases, with 8 bases separating them. The V gene's germline CDR1 is MNHEY and CDR2 SVGAGI. CDR3 loop: CASRSGNEQFF. The CDR3 DNA is TGTGCCAGCCGGAGCGGCAATGAGCAGTTCTTC.

Concerning this clone: At the DNA level, this CDR3 is encoded by other sequences in the same sample as well. This chain joins TRBV20-1 and TRBJ1-1; D might be TRBD1 (6 bases). This CDR3 is 11 amino acids long. CDR1 DFQATT and CDR2 SNEGSKA come from the germline V gene (reference sequence). The CDR3 spells CSPQGNTEAFF. In DNA, the CDR3 is TGCAGCCCGCAGGGGAATACTGAAGCTTTCTTT.

The CDR3 region is CASSVRNTEAFF. The CDR3 nucleotides read TGTGCCAGCAGTGTCAGGAACACTGAAGCTTTCTTT. The chain recombines TRBV5-4 with TRBJ1-1; D is ambiguous. The germline V gene has CDR1 SGHNT and CDR2 YYREEE (reference sequence). The CDR3 has 12 residues. V was cut by 5 bases and J by 1 base, with 6 bases left in between.